Listed below are T cell receptor beta chains from one sample, sequenced in a study of cytomegalovirus exposure and HLA in healthy donors. The protocol was immunoSEQ multiplex PCR, while the TCRdb copy is restricted to in-frame clones and leaves out a portion. The repertoire holds about 160,000 clones, with about 88% as singletons. Sequences were obtained from PBMCs. Every receptor here comes from a man between 18 and 29 years old in good health and CMV-seropositive. Both conserved end residues are part of each CDR3. The D gene is left open where the match is weak. The listing skips clone size in some rows; elsewhere it reads once, few, many or a size class.

abundance: .; j_gene: TRBJ2-2; d_gene: .; v_gene: TRBV9; CDR3aa: CASSVLQFTGELFF; CDR3nt: TGTGCCAGCAGCGTACTTCAGTTTACGGGGGAGCTGTTTTTT
abundance: .; j_gene: TRBJ2-5; d_gene: .; v_gene: TRBV4-3; CDR3aa: CASSQGTGSSETQYF; CDR3nt: TGCGCCAGCAGCCAAGGGACTGGGAGCTCAGAGACCCAGTACTTC
abundance: few; j_gene: TRBJ1-3; d_gene: .; v_gene: TRBV6-1; CDR3aa: CASRGRGATGNTIYF; CDR3nt: TGTGCCAGCAGAGGGCGGGGGGCGACTGGAAACACCATATATTTT
abundance: .; j_gene: TRBJ2-3; d_gene: TRBD1; v_gene: TRBV6-1; CDR3aa: CASSEAHGTGPYDTQYF; CDR3nt: TGTGCCAGCAGTGAAGCCCATGGGACAGGTCCATACGATACGCAGTATTTT
abundance: .; j_gene: TRBJ1-5; d_gene: .; v_gene: TRBV19; CDR3aa: CASTPGQSSNQPQHF; CDR3nt: TGTGCCAGTACGCCAGGACAGTCTAGCAATCAGCCCCAGCATTTT
abundance: .; j_gene: TRBJ2-2; d_gene: .; v_gene: TRBV10-3; CDR3aa: CAISERTAIGELFF; CDR3nt: TGTGCCATCAGTGAACGGACAGCAATCGGGGAGCTGTTTTTT
abundance: .; j_gene: TRBJ1-5; d_gene: .; v_gene: TRBV18; CDR3aa: CASSPSGDQPQHF; CDR3nt: TGTGCCAGCTCACCCTCCGGAGATCAGCCCCAGCATTTT
abundance: .; j_gene: TRBJ1-1; d_gene: .; v_gene: TRBV6-4; CDR3aa: CASSEGATTEAFF; CDR3nt: TGTGCCAGCAGTGAAGGGGCCACCACTGAAGCTTTCTTT
abundance: .; j_gene: TRBJ2-3; d_gene: .; v_gene: TRBV5-6; CDR3aa: CASSNTHTQYF; CDR3nt: TGTGCCAGCAGCAACACACATACGCAGTATTTT
abundance: .; j_gene: TRBJ1-4; d_gene: TRBD1; v_gene: TRBV4-1; CDR3aa: CASSPFRGQGNEKLFF; CDR3nt: TGCGCCAGCAGCCCCTTCCGTGGACAGGGCAATGAAAAACTGTTTTTT
abundance: .; j_gene: TRBJ2-7; d_gene: TRBD2; v_gene: TRBV7-2; CDR3aa: CASSPGYQAGGREQYF; CDR3nt: TGTGCCAGCAGCCCCGGGTATCAAGCGGGGGGCCGGGAGCAGTACTTC
abundance: .; j_gene: TRBJ2-6; d_gene: .; v_gene: TRBV4-2; CDR3aa: CASSGETGGANGLTF; CDR3nt: TGTGCCAGCAGCGGAGAGACGGGTGGGGCCAACGGCCTGACTTTC
abundance: .; j_gene: TRBJ2-7; d_gene: TRBD2; v_gene: TRBV27; CDR3aa: CASSLERGAYEQYF; CDR3nt: TGTGCCAGCAGTCTCGAGCGGGGGGCCTACGAGCAGTACTTC
abundance: .; j_gene: TRBJ2-7; d_gene: TRBD1; v_gene: TRBV7-9; CDR3aa: CASSSGQGSHEQYF; CDR3nt: TGTGCCAGCAGCTCGGGACAGGGGTCACACGAGCAGTACTTC
abundance: .; j_gene: TRBJ2-2; d_gene: TRBD1; v_gene: TRBV4-1; CDR3aa: CASSPDRDNTGELFF; CDR3nt: TGCGCCAGCAGCCCGGACAGGGACAACACCGGGGAGCTGTTTTTT
abundance: .; j_gene: TRBJ2-1; d_gene: .; v_gene: TRBV7-2; CDR3aa: CASSLEGSSYNEQFF; CDR3nt: TGTGCCAGCAGCTTGGAGGGATCCTCCTACAATGAGCAGTTCTTC
abundance: few; j_gene: TRBJ1-5; d_gene: TRBD1; v_gene: TRBV6-5; CDR3aa: CASRGQGGNQPQHF; CDR3nt: TGTGCCAGCAGGGGACAGGGAGGCAATCAGCCCCAGCATTTT
abundance: .; j_gene: TRBJ1-1; d_gene: .; v_gene: TRBV7-9; CDR3aa: CASSLAGGGVAFF; CDR3nt: TGTGCCAGCAGCTTAGCGGGGGGAGGGGTCGCTTTCTTT
abundance: .; j_gene: TRBJ2-1; d_gene: TRBD2; v_gene: TRBV9; CDR3aa: CASSVAPSGGAGYNEQFF; CDR3nt: TGTGCCAGCAGCGTAGCCCCTAGCGGGGGGGCAGGGTACAATGAGCAGTTCTTC
abundance: .; j_gene: TRBJ2-2; d_gene: .; v_gene: TRBV6-5; CDR3aa: CASSPLLGELFF; CDR3nt: TGTGCCAGCAGCCCCTTGTTGGGGGAGCTGTTTTTT
abundance: .; j_gene: TRBJ2-5; d_gene: .; v_gene: TRBV6-5; CDR3aa: CASRVQGGLVGTQYF; CDR3nt: TGTGCCAGCAGGGTACAGGGAGGGCTCGTCGGGACCCAGTACTTC
abundance: .; j_gene: TRBJ1-3; d_gene: .; v_gene: TRBV18; CDR3aa: CASSPAGLYSGNTIYF; CDR3nt: TGTGCCAGCTCACCAGCGGGGCTTTACTCTGGAAACACCATATATTTT
abundance: .; j_gene: TRBJ1-2; d_gene: .; v_gene: TRBV7-9; CDR3aa: CSSSFSGLGYTF; CDR3nt: TGTTCCAGCAGCTTCTCCGGTTTAGGCTACACCTTC
abundance: .; j_gene: TRBJ1-6; d_gene: TRBD1; v_gene: TRBV2; CDR3aa: CASAGTESSPLHF; CDR3nt: TGTGCCAGCGCCGGGACAGAAAGTTCACCCCTCCACTTT
abundance: .; j_gene: TRBJ2-6; d_gene: .; v_gene: TRBV9; CDR3aa: CASSAPLGGVSGANVLTF; CDR3nt: TGTGCCAGCAGCGCCCCTCTAGGAGGGGTCTCTGGGGCCAACGTCCTGACTTTC
abundance: .; j_gene: TRBJ1-2; d_gene: .; v_gene: TRBV2; CDR3aa: CASSTEVVYGYTF; CDR3nt: TGTGCCAGCAGTACGGAGGTGGTCTATGGCTACACCTTC
abundance: .; j_gene: TRBJ2-7; d_gene: .; v_gene: TRBV5-1; CDR3aa: CASSLTGPYEQYF; CDR3nt: TGCGCCAGCAGCTTGACAGGCCCCTACGAGCAGTACTTC
abundance: few; j_gene: TRBJ2-4; d_gene: TRBD2; v_gene: TRBV6-4; CDR3aa: CASSGTSGLFDIQYF; CDR3nt: TGTGCCAGCAGTGGGACTAGCGGGCTTTTTGACATTCAGTACTTC
abundance: .; j_gene: TRBJ1-5; d_gene: .; v_gene: TRBV7-2; CDR3aa: CASSLNRAGNQPQHF; CDR3nt: TGTGCCAGCAGCTTAAACAGGGCGGGCAATCAGCCCCAGCATTTT
abundance: .; j_gene: TRBJ2-3; d_gene: .; v_gene: TRBV5-4; CDR3aa: CASSLASADTQYF; CDR3nt: TGTGCCAGCAGCTTGGCCTCCGCAGATACGCAGTATTTT
abundance: .; j_gene: TRBJ2-3; d_gene: TRBD2; v_gene: TRBV4-3; CDR3aa: CASSQERLAENTQYF; CDR3nt: TGCGCCAGCAGCCAAGAGAGACTAGCTGAAAATACGCAGTATTTT
abundance: few; j_gene: TRBJ1-1; d_gene: .; v_gene: TRBV7-3; CDR3aa: CASSTTGPAKAFF; CDR3nt: TGTGCCAGCAGCACGACAGGCCCCGCTAAAGCTTTCTTT
abundance: .; j_gene: TRBJ2-6; d_gene: TRBD1; v_gene: TRBV4-3; CDR3aa: CASSQDRGISGANVLTF; CDR3nt: TGCGCCAGCAGCCAGGACAGGGGCATCTCTGGGGCCAACGTCCTGACTTTC
abundance: .; j_gene: TRBJ2-4; d_gene: TRBD2; v_gene: TRBV2; CDR3aa: CASRTSSGGENSQYF; CDR3nt: TGTGCCAGCAGAACCTCTAGCGGGGGTGAAAACAGTCAGTACTTC
abundance: .; j_gene: TRBJ1-4; d_gene: .; v_gene: TRBV6-1; CDR3aa: CASAGWTNEKLFF; CDR3nt: TGTGCCAGCGCGGGGTGGACTAATGAAAAACTGTTTTTT
abundance: .; j_gene: TRBJ2-7; d_gene: .; v_gene: TRBV11-3; CDR3aa: CASSLDTVLRDKYEQYF; CDR3nt: TGTGCCAGCAGCTTAGATACCGTCCTCCGGGACAAATACGAGCAGTACTTC
abundance: .; j_gene: TRBJ2-1; d_gene: TRBD2; v_gene: TRBV14; CDR3aa: CASSPRTSGVYNEQFF; CDR3nt: TGTGCCAGCAGCCCAAGAACTAGCGGGGTCTACAATGAGCAGTTCTTC
abundance: .; j_gene: TRBJ2-2; d_gene: TRBD2; v_gene: TRBV7-8; CDR3aa: CASSLALAGTGELFF; CDR3nt: TGTGCCAGCAGCTTAGCCCTAGCGGGGACCGGGGAGCTGTTTTTT
abundance: .; j_gene: TRBJ2-1; d_gene: .; v_gene: TRBV5-1; CDR3aa: CASSLSGGYNEQFF; CDR3nt: TGCGCCAGCAGCTTGTCCGGGGGATACAATGAGCAGTTCTTC
abundance: .; j_gene: TRBJ2-7; d_gene: .; v_gene: TRBV4-3; CDR3aa: CASSQDESYEQYF; CDR3nt: TGCGCCAGCAGCCAAGACGAGAGCTACGAGCAGTACTTC
abundance: .; j_gene: TRBJ1-1; d_gene: .; v_gene: TRBV30; CDR3aa: CAWSAGLWEAFF; CDR3nt: TGTGCCTGGAGTGCAGGGCTTTGGGAAGCTTTCTTT
abundance: .; j_gene: TRBJ1-1; d_gene: .; v_gene: TRBV7-9; CDR3aa: CASSRGGVDTEAFF; CDR3nt: TGTGCCAGCAGCCGCGGGGGGGTCGACACTGAAGCTTTCTTT
abundance: .; j_gene: TRBJ1-1; d_gene: .; v_gene: TRBV10-3; CDR3aa: CAISDGPNTEAFF; CDR3nt: TGTGCCATCAGTGATGGGCCGAACACTGAAGCTTTCTTT
abundance: .; j_gene: TRBJ2-3; d_gene: TRBD2; v_gene: TRBV6-4; CDR3aa: CASSDRAGASTDTQYF; CDR3nt: TGTGCCAGCAGTGACCGAGCGGGGGCTAGCACAGATACGCAGTATTTT
abundance: once; j_gene: TRBJ2-7; d_gene: TRBD1; v_gene: TRBV25-1; CDR3aa: CASSDLGQGFEQYF; CDR3nt: TGTGCCAGCAGTGATCTGGGACAGGGGTTCGAGCAGTACTTC
abundance: .; j_gene: TRBJ2-6; d_gene: .; v_gene: TRBV5-1; CDR3aa: CASSLDYVSGANGLTF; CDR3nt: TGCGCCAGCAGCTTGGACTACGTCTCTGGGGCCAACGGCCTGACTTTC
abundance: .; j_gene: TRBJ1-1; d_gene: .; v_gene: TRBV19; CDR3aa: CASSIGQGNTEAFF; CDR3nt: TGTGCCAGTAGTATCGGGCAGGGGAACACTGAAGCTTTCTTT
abundance: .; j_gene: TRBJ2-7; d_gene: .; v_gene: TRBV5-1; CDR3aa: CASSTGTGSYEQYF; CDR3nt: TGCGCCAGCAGCACCGGGACTGGATCCTACGAGCAGTACTTC
abundance: few; j_gene: TRBJ2-4; d_gene: TRBD1; v_gene: TRBV25-1; CDR3aa: CASSVTGGNSQYF; CDR3nt: TGTGCCAGCAGTGTTACAGGGGGGAACAGTCAGTACTTC
abundance: .; j_gene: TRBJ1-5; d_gene: TRBD1; v_gene: TRBV7-2; CDR3aa: CASSPGTGDNQPQHF; CDR3nt: TGTGCCAGCAGCCCAGGGACAGGGGACAATCAGCCCCAGCATTTT
abundance: .; j_gene: TRBJ2-7; d_gene: .; v_gene: TRBV28; CDR3aa: CASSSPHRTETTHYEQYF; CDR3nt: TGTGCCAGCAGTTCGCCCCATCGGACAGAAACAACACACTACGAGCAGTACTTC
abundance: .; j_gene: TRBJ2-2; d_gene: TRBD1; v_gene: TRBV7-3; CDR3aa: CASSPSRGQNTGELFF; CDR3nt: TGTGCCAGCAGCCCCTCCAGGGGGCAGAACACCGGGGAGCTGTTTTTT
abundance: .; j_gene: TRBJ1-4; d_gene: .; v_gene: TRBV6-5; CDR3aa: CASSPDTFPEKLFF; CDR3nt: TGTGCCAGCAGTCCCGACACCTTCCCTGAAAAACTGTTTTTT